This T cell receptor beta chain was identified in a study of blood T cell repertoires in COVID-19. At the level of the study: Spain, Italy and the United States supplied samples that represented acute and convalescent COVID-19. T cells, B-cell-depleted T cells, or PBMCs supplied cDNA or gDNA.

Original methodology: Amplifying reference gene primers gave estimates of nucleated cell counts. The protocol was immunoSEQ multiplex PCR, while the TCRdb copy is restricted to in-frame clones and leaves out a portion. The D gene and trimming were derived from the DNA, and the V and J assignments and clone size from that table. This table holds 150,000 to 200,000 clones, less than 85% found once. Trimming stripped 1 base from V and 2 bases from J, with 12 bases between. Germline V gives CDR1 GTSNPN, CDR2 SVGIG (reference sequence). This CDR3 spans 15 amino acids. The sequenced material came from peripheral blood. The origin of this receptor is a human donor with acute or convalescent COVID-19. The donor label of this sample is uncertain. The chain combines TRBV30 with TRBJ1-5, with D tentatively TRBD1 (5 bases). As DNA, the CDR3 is TGTGCCTGGAGTGCGGGGGGGGGTGGCAATCAGCCCCAGCATTTT. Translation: CAWSAGGGGNQPQHF.